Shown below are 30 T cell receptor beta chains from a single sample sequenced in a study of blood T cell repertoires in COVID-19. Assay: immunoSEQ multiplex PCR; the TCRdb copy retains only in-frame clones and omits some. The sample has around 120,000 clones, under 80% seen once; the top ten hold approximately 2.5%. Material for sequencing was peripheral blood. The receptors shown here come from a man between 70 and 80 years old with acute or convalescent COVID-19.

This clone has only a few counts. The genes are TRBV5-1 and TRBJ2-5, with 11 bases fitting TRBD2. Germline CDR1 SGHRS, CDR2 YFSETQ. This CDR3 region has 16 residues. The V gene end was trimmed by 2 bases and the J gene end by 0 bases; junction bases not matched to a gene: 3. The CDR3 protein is CASSFLAGGHQETQYF. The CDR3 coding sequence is TGCGCCAGCAGCTTTCTAGCGGGGGGACACCAAGAGACCCAGTACTTC. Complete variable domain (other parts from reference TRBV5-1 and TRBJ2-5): KAGVTQTPRYLIKTRGQQVTLSCSPISGHRSVSWYQQTPGQGLQFLFEYFSETQRNKGNFPGRFSGRQFSNSRSEMNVSTLELGDSALYLCASSFLAGGHQETQYFGPGTRLLVL.

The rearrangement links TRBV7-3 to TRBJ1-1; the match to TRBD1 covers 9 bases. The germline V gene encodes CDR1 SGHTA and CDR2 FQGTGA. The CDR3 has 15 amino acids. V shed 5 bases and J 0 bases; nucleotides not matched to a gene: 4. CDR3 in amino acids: CASSVTGGLNTEAFF. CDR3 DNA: TGTGCCAGCAGCGTTACAGGGGGCTTGAACACTGAAGCTTTCTTT.

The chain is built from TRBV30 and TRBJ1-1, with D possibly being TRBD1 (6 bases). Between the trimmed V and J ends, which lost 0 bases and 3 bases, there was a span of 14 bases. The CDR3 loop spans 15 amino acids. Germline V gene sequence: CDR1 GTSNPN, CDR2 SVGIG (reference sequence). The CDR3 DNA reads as TGTGCCTGGAGTGTACTGGGGCCAGGGGACACTGAAGCTTTCTTT. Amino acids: CAWSVLGPGDTEAFF.

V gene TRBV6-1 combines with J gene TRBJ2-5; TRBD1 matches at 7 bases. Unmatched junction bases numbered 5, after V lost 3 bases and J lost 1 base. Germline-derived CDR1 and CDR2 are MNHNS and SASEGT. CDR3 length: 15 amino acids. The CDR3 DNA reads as TGTGCCAGCAGTGAGGCTTCAGGGGGCCAAGAGACCCAGTACTTC. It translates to CASSEASGGQETQYF.

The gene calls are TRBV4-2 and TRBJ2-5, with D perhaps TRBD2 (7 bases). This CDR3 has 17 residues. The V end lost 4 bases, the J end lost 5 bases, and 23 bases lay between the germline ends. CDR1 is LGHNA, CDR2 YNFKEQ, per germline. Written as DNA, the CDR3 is TGTGCCAGCAGCCGCCCTGGGGGGGGGCCCATCCGGGAGACCCAGTACTTC. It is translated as CASSRPGGGPIRETQYF.

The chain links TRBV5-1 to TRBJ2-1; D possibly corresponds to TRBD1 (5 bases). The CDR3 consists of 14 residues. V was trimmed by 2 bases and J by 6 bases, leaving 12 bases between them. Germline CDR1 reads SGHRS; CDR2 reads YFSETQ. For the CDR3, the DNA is TGCGCCAGCAGCTTATGGCAGGGCGGCAATGAGCAGTTCTTC. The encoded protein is CASSLWQGGNEQFF.

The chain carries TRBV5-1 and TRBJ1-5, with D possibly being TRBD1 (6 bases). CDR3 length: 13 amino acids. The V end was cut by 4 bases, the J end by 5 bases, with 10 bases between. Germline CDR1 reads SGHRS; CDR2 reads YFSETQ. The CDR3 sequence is CASSRTVDQPQHF. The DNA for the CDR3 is TGCGCCAGCAGCCGGACAGTTGATCAGCCCCAGCATTTT.

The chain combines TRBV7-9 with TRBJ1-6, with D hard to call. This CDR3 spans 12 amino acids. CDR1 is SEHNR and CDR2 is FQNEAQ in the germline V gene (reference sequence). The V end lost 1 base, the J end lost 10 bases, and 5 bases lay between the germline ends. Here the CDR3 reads CASSLVGSPLHF. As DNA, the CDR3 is TGTGCCAGCAGCTTAGTGGGCTCACCCCTCCACTTT.

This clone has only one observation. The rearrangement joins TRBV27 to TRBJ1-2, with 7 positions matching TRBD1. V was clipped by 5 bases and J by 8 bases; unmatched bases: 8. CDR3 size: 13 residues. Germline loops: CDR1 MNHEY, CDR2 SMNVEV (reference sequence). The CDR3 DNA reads TGTGCCAGCAGTCCCAGGACAGGAGGCGGCTACACCTTC. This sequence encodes CASSPRTGGGYTF.

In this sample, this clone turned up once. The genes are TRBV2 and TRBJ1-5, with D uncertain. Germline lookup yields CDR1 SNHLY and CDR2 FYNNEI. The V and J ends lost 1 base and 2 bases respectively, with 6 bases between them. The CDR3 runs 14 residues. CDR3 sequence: CASSEVAGNQPQHF. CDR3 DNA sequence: TGTGCCAGCAGTGAAGTGGCTGGCAATCAGCCCCAGCATTTT.

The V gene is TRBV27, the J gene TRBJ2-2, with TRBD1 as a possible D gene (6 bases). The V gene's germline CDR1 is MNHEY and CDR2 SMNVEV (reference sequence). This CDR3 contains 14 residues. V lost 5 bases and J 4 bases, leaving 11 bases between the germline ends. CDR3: CASSPGQTTGELFF. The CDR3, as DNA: TGTGCCAGCAGTCCCGGACAGACCACCGGGGAGCTGTTTTTT.

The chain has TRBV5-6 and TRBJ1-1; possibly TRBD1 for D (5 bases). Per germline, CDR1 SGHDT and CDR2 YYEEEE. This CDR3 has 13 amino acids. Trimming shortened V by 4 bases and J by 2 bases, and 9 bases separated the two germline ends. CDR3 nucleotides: TGTGCCAGCAGCCTGACAGCAAACACTGAAGCTTTCTTT. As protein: CASSLTANTEAFF.

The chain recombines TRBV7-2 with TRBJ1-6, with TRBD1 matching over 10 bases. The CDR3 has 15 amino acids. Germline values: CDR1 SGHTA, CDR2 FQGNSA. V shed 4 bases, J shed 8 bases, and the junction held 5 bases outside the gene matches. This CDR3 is CASSYGDRGYSPLHF. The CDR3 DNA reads TGTGCCAGCAGCTACGGGGACAGGGGATATTCACCCCTCCACTTT.

The CDR3 DNA is TGTGCCAGCAGCCACACAAGCAGCAGGGCGGAGACCCAGTACTTC. Protein: CASSHTSSRAETQYF. The chain recombines TRBV4-2 with TRBJ2-5; a weak D match, TRBD1 (5 bases). CDR1 and CDR2 from the germline V gene are LGHNA and YNFKEQ. V dropped 3 bases and J dropped 5 bases, with 16 bases sitting between them. This CDR3 has 15 residues.

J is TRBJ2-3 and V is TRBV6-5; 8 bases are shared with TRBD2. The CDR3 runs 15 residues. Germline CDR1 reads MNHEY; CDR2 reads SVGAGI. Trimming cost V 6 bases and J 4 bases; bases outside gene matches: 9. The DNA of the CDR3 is TGTGCCAGCAGACAGCCGGGACTAGGTGCAGATACGCAGTATTTT. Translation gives CASRQPGLGADTQYF.

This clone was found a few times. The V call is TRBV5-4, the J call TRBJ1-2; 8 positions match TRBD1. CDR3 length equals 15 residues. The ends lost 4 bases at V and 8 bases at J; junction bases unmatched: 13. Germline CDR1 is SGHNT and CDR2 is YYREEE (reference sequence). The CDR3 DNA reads TGTGCCAGCAGCGCTTCTAACAGGGGGGAGAGGGGCTACACCTTC. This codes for CASSASNRGERGYTF.

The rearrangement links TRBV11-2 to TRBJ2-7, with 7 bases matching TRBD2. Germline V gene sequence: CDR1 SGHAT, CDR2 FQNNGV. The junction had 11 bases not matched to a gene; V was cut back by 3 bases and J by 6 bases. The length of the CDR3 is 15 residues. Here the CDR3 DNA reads TGTGCCAGCAGCTTGGACGGCGGACTAGTTCGCGAGCAGTACTTC. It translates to CASSLDGGLVREQYF.

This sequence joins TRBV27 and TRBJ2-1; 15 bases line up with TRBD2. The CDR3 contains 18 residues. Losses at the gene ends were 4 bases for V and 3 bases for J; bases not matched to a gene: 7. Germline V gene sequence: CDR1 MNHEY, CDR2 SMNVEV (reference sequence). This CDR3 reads CASSSGLAGGSHYNEQFF. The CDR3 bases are TGTGCCAGCAGTTCTGGACTAGCGGGGGGGAGCCACTACAATGAGCAGTTCTTC.

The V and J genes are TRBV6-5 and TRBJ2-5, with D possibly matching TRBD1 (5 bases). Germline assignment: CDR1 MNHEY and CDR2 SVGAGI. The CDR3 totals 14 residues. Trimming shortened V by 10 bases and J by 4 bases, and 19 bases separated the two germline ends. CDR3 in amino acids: CANPPVRAGETQYF. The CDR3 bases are TGTGCCAACCCCCCGGTCAGGGCTGGAGAGACCCAGTACTTC.

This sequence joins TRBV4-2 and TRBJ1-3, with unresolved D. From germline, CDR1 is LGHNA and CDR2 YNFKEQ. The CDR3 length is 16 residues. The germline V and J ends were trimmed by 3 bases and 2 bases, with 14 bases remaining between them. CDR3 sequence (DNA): TGTGCCAGCAGCCAGGGCGGGGTTCGCGCTGGAAACACCATATATTTT. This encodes CASSQGGVRAGNTIYF.

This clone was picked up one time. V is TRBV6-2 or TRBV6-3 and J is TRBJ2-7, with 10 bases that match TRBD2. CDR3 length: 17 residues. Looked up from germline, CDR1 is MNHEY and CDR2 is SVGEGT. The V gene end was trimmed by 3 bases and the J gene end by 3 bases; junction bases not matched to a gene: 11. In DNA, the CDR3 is TGTGCCAGCAGTTATGGCCTAGCGGGGGCCCGTCACTACGAGCAGTACTTC. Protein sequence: CASSYGLAGARHYEQYF.

This chain's CDR3 is CASSLNPGSGSIGYTF. As DNA, the CDR3 is TGTGCCAGCAGCTTAAATCCGGGTTCGGGATCGATTGGCTACACCTTC. This chain connects TRBV7-3 to TRBJ1-2; D remains ambiguous. The germline gives CDR1 SGHTA, CDR2 FQGTGA. Trimming took off 1 base at V and 7 bases at J, with 19 bases between the two ends. This CDR3 is 16 amino acids long. Full variable domain (outside the CDR3, taken from reference TRBV7-3 and TRBJ1-2): GAGVSQTPSNKVTEKGKYVELRCDPISGHTALYWYRQSLGQGPEFLIYFQGTGAADDSGLPNDRFFAVRPEGSVSTLKIQRTERGDSAVYLCASSLNPGSGSIGYTFGSGTRLTVV.

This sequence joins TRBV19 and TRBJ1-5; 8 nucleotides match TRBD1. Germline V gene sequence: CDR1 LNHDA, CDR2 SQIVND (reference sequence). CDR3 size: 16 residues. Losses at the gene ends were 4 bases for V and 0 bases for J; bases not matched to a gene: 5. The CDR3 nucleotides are TGTGCCAGTAGTACTCAGGGGGCAGATAGCAATCAGCCCCAGCATTTT. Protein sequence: CASSTQGADSNQPQHF.

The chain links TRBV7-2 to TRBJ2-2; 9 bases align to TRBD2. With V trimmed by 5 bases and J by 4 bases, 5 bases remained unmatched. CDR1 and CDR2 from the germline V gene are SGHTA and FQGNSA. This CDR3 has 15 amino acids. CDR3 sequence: CASSTAGGATGELFF. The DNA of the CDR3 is TGTGCCAGCAGCACCGCGGGGGGGGCCACCGGGGAGCTGTTTTTT.

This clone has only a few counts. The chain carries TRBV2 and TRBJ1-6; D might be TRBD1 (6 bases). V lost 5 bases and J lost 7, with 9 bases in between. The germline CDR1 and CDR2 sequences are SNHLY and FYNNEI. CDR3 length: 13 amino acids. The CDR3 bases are TGTGCCAGCAGTACAGGGCTGAATTCACCCCTCCACTTT. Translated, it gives CASSTGLNSPLHF.

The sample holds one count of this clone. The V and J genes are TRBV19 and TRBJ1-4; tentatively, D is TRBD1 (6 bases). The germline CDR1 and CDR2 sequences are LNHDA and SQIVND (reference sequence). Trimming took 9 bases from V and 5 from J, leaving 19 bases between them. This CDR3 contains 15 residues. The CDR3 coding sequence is TGTGCCAGCCGCCGGGGGGGCGGGGTAAATGAAAAACTGTTTTTT. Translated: CASRRGGGVNEKLFF. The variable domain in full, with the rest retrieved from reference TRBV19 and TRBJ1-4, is DGGITQSPKYLFRKEGQNVTLSCEQNLNHDAMYWYRQDPGQGLRLIYYSQIVNDFQKGDIAEGYSVSREKKESFPLTVTSAQKNPTAFYLCASRRGGGVNEKLFFGSGTQLSVL.

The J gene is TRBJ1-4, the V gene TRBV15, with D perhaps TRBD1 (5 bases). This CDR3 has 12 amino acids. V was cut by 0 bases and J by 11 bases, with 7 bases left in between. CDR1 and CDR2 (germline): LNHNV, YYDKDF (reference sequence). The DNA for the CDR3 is TGTGCCACCAGCAGAGATCAGGGCAAACTGTTTTTT. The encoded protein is CATSRDQGKLFF.

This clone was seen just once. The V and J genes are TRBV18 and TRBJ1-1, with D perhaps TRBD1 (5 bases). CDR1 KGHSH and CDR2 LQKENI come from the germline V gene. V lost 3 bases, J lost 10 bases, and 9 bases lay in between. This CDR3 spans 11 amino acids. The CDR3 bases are TGTGCCAGCTCACCGGGGGAGGGAGCTTTCTTT. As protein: CASSPGEGAFF.

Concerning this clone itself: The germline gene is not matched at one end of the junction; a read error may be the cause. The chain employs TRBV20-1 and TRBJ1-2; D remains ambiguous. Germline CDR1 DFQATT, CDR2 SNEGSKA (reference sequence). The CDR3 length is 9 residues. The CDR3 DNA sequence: TGCAGTGCTAGAGACCCCCGGGCCTTC. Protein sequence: CSARDPRAF.

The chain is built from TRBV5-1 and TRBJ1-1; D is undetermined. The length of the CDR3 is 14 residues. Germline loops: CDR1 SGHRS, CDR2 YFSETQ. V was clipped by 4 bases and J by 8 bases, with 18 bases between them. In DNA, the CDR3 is TGCGCCAGCAGCCCCTTCCCGTATCAAGCGGAAGCTTTCTTT. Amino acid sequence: CASSPFPYQAEAFF. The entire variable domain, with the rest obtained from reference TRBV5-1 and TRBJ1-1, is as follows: KAGVTQTPRYLIKTRGQQVTLSCSPISGHRSVSWYQQTPGQGLQFLFEYFSETQRNKGNFPGRFSGRQFSNSRSEMNVSTLELGDSALYLCASSPFPYQAEAFFGQGTRLTVV.